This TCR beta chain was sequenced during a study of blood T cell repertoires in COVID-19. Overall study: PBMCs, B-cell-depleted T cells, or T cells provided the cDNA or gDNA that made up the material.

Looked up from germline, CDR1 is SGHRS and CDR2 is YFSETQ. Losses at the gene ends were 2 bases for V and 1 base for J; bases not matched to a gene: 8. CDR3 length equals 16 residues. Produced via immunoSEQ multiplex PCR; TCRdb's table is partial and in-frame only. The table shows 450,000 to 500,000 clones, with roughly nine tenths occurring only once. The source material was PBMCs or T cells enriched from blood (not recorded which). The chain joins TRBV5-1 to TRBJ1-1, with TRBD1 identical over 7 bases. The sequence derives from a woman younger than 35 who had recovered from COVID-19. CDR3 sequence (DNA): TGCGCCAGCAGCTTTAAAGGGGGCTGGTCGAACACTGAAGCTTTCTTT. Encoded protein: CASSFKGGWSNTEAFF.